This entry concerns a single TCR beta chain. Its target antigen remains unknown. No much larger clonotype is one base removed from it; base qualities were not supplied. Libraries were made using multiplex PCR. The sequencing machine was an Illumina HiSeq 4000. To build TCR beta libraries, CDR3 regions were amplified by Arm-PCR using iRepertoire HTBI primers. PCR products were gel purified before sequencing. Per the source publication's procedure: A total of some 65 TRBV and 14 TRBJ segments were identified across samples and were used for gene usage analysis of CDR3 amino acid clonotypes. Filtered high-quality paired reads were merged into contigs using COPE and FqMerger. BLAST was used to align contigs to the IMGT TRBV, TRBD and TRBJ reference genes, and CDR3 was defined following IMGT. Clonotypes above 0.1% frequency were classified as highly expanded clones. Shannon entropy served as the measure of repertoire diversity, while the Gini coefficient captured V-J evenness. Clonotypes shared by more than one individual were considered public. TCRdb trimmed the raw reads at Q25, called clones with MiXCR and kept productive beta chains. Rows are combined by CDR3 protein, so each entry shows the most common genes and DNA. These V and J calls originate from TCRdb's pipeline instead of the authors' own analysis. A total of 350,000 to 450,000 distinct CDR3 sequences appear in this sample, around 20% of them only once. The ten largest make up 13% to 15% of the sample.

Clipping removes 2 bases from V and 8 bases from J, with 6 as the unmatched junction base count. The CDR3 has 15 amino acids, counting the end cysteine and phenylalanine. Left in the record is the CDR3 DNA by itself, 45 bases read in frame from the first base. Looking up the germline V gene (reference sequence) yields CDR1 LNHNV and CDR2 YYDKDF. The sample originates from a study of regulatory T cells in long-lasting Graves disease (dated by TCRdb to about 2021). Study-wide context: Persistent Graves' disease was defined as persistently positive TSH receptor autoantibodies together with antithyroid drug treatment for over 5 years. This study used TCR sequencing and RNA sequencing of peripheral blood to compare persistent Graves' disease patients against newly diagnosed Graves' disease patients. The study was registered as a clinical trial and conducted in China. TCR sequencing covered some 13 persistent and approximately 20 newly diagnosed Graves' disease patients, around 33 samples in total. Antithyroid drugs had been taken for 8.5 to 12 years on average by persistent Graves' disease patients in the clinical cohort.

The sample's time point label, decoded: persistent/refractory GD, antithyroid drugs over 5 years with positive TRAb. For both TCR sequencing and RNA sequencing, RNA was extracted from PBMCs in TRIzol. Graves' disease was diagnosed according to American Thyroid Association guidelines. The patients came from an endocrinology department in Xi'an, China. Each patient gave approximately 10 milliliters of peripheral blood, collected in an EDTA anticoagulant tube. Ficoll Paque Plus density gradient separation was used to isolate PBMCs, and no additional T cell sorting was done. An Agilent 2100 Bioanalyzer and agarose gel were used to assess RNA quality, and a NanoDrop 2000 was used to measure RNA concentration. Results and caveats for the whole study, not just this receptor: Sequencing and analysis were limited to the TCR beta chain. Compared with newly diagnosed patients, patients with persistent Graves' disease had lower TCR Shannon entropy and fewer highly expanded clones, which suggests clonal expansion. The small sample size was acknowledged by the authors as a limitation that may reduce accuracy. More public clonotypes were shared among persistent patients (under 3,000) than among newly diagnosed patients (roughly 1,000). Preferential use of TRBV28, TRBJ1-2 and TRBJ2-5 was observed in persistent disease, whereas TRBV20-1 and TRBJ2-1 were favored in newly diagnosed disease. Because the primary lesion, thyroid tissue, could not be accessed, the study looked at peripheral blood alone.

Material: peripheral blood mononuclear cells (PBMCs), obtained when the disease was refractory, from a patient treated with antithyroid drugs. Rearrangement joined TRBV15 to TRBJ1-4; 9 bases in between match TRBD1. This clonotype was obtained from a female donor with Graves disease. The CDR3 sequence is CATSRWGTGREKLFF. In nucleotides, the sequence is TGTGCCACCAGCAGATGGGGGACAGGGCGGGAAAAACTGTTTTTT.